Listed below are T cell receptor beta chains from one sample, sequenced in a study. TCRdb re-derived calls from the RT-PCR reads in MiXCR, one entry per CDR3 protein. The sample records approximately 720,000 distinct CDR3 sequences, 14% being singletons. Sequencing input: memory CD4+ T cells from blood. These receptors were taken from a female donor in good health, serving as a healthy control. Each CDR3 is given with its conserved first and last residue. The D gene is left open where the match is weak. Clone size is given for some rows only: seen once, a few or many times, or a class if the clone is expanded.

TRBD2 | TRBJ2-2 | few | TRBV20-1 | TGCAGTGCTAGAGATCGCCGAGCGGGAGATACCGGGGAGCTGTTTTTT | CSARDRRAGDTGELFF
. | TRBJ2-7 | many | TRBV12-3/TRBV12-4 | TGTGCCAGCAGTCGCGACAGCATTACCTACGAGCAGTACTTC | CASSRDSITYEQYF
TRBD2 | TRBJ2-1 | few | TRBV11-2 | TGTGCCAGCAGCTTAGTTCGCTACGGCGGGAGGGAGGGCGAGCAGTTCTTC | CASSLVRYGGREGEQFF
TRBD1 | TRBJ2-1 | few | TRBV6-2/TRBV6-3 | TGTGCCAGCAGTGAAGATCCGGGACAGGGGCTCAATGAGCAGTTCTTC | CASSEDPGQGLNEQFF
. | TRBJ2-5 | . | TRBV2 | TGTGCCAGCAGTGAAGTCCCCCAAGAGACCCAGTACTTC | CASSEVPQETQYF
. | TRBJ2-4 | . | TRBV7-2 | TGTGCCAGCAGCTTACCAGTGAACCAAAACATTCAGTACTTC | CASSLPVNQNIQYF
. | TRBJ2-5 | many | TRBV20-1 | TGCAGTGCTAGTGACGGGCCGGGGCGAGAGACCCAGTACTTC | CSASDGPGRETQYF
. | TRBJ1-2 | . | TRBV5-1 | TGCGCCAGCAGCTTGCTCGGGGATTCTATTCGTGGCTACACCTTC | CASSLLGDSIRGYTF
TRBD2 | TRBJ2-7 | few | TRBV7-6 | TGTGCCAGCAGCTTACTAGCGGGAGGCCAACTAGCCTACGAGCAGTACTTC | CASSLLAGGQLAYEQYF
. | TRBJ2-2 | . | TRBV11-2 | TGTGCCAGCAGCTTCCAGCAGGGGACGCTGTTTTTT | CASSFQQGTLFF
. | TRBJ2-1 | few | TRBV7-2 | TGTGCCAGCAGCTTAGCCACCTCCTCCTACAATGAGCAGTTCTTC | CASSLATSSYNEQFF
. | TRBJ2-2 | many | TRBV18 | TGTGCCAGCTCACCACCAGTCACCGGGGAGCTGTTTTTT | CASSPPVTGELFF
. | TRBJ2-7 | . | TRBV7-2 | TGTGCCAGCAGCTTAGGTCCCGGCGAAAAGCAGTACTTC | CASSLGPGEKQYF
. | TRBJ2-3 | few | TRBV7-3 | TGTGCCAGCAGCCCACTCGGGCAGAGAGCCAGGGATACGCAGTATTTT | CASSPLGQRARDTQYF
. | TRBJ2-5 | many | TRBV20-1 | TGCAGTGCTAGAGCCGTCAGGCAAGAGACCCAGTACTTC | CSARAVRQETQYF
TRBD1 | TRBJ2-7 | many | TRBV20-1 | TGCAGTGCTAGAGTGCCTGGGACAGATTACGAGCAGTACTTC | CSARVPGTDYEQYF
. | TRBJ2-3 | few | TRBV5-8 | TGTGCCAGCAGCTTGGAAAGCACCACAGATACGCAGTATTTT | CASSLESTTDTQYF
. | TRBJ2-7 | few | TRBV11-1 | TGTGCCAGCAGCTTCGGAGGGGCTTTATCCTACGAGCAGTACTTC | CASSFGGALSYEQYF
. | TRBJ1-1 | few | TRBV20-1 | TGCAGTGCGTATGACCGGGGGAGGACTGAAGCTTTCTTT | CSAYDRGRTEAFF
. | TRBJ2-5 | few | TRBV28 | TGTGCCAGCAGTACCCAACTTAAGTACCAAGAGACCCAGTACTTC | CASSTQLKYQETQYF
. | TRBJ1-6 | . | TRBV6-6 | TGTGCCAGCAGTTACTCGGACGGCAGAGGTTCACCCCTCCACTTT | CASSYSDGRGSPLHF
TRBD1 | TRBJ2-7 | many | TRBV12-3/TRBV12-4 | TGTGCCAGCGCGGGACAGGGGAGCTCCTACGAGCAGTACTTC | CASAGQGSSYEQYF
. | TRBJ2-3 | many | TRBV7-3 | TGTGCCAGCAGCAGGACTCGATCAGATACGCAGTATTTT | CASSRTRSDTQYF
. | TRBJ1-5 | few | TRBV24-1 | TGTGCCACCAGTGATAGTGCTTTCAGCAATCAGCCCCAGCATTTT | CATSDSAFSNQPQHF
. | TRBJ2-7 | many | TRBV5-1 | TGCGCCAGCAGCTTGCGGACAGACTCCTACGAGCAGTACTTC | CASSLRTDSYEQYF
. | TRBJ1-6 | many | TRBV5-6 | TGTGCCAGCAGCTTGGGACCCCCGATGGAGGGATATAATTCACCCCTCCACTTT | CASSLGPPMEGYNSPLHF
TRBD1 | TRBJ1-1 | few | TRBV20-1 | TGCAGTGCTAGTGCAGGGGGTGACACTGAAGCTTTCTTT | CSASAGGDTEAFF
TRBD2 | TRBJ2-3 | once | TRBV7-2 | TGTGCCAGCAGCCACACAGTAGCGGGGGCCGGCACAGATACGCAGTATTTT | CASSHTVAGAGTDTQYF
. | TRBJ2-5 | few | TRBV7-9 | TGTGCCAGCAACATTGGACCGGGAGAGACCCAGTACTTC | CASNIGPGETQYF
. | TRBJ2-5 | many | TRBV29-1 | TGCAGCGTTGAGGGTGAAGAGACCCAGTACTTC | CSVEGEETQYF
. | TRBJ2-5 | few | TRBV6-1 | TGTGCCAGCATGCACCGAGGGGAGACCCAGTACTTC | CASMHRGETQYF
. | TRBJ2-1 | few | TRBV5-1 | TGCGCCAGCAGCTTCCTCTTGGGCGAGGGGGAAAAGTTCTTC | CASSFLLGEGEKFF
TRBD2 | TRBJ2-2 | . | TRBV3-1 | TGTGCCAGCAGCCACGGACTAGCGGCCGGAACCGGGGAGCTGTTTTTT | CASSHGLAAGTGELFF
. | TRBJ1-2 | many | TRBV29-1 | TGCAGCGTTGAGGTGGGGGGTGGCTACACCTTC | CSVEVGGGYTF
. | TRBJ2-7 | many | TRBV15 | TGTGCCACCAGCAGACCCGACGTTTACGAGCAGTACTTC | CATSRPDVYEQYF
. | TRBJ2-1 | . | TRBV2 | TGTGCCAGCAGCGTCGGACAGCCCGACTACAATGAGCAGTTCTTC | CASSVGQPDYNEQFF
. | TRBJ1-3 | many | TRBV10-3 | TGTGCCATCAGGGACTTCTCTGGAAACACCATATATTTT | CAIRDFSGNTIYF
. | TRBJ1-3 | . | TRBV28 | TGTGCCAGCAGTTTGGCGGGGTCCGGAGGAAACACCATATATTTT | CASSLAGSGGNTIYF
. | TRBJ1-5 | . | TRBV19 | TGTGCCAGTAGTATACCGGGACCCCAGCATTTT | CASSIPGPQHF